Sequencing of this T cell receptor beta chain was carried out in a study of patients and donors after allogeneic stem cell transplantation. One entry per CDR3 protein results from TCRdb running MiXCR on the RT-PCR reads. The data show approximately 430,000 distinct CDR3 sequences, 16% seen once. CDR1 and CDR2 (germline): LGHDT, YNNKEL (reference sequence). V lost 0 bases and J 3 bases, leaving 9 bases between the germline ends. The CDR3 has 14 amino acids. The chain employs TRBV3-1 and TRBJ2-7; D ambiguous. The sequence was obtained from a human donor who was either an allogeneic HSCT recipient or a stem cell or donor lymphocyte infusion donor (not recorded which). It is not recorded whose cells these are; they may come from a transplant donor. Sequencing was performed on blood, either unsorted or a sorted T cell fraction (not recorded which). The CDR3, as DNA: TGTGCCAGCAGCCAAGATCATGGTTACTACGAGCAGTACTTC. It encodes CASSQDHGYYEQYF.